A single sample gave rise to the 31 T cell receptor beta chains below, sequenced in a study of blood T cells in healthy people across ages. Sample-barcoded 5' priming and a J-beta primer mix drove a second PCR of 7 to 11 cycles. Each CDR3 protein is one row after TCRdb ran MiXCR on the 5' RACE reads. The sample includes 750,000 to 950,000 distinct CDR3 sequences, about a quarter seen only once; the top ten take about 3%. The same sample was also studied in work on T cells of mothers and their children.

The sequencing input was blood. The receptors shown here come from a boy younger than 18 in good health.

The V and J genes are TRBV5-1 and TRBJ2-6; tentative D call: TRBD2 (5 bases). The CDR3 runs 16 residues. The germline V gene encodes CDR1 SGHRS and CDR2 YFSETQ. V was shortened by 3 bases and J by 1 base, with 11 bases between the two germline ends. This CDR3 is CASSSSGFSGANVLTF. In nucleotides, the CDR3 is TGCGCCAGCAGCTCTTCGGGATTTTCTGGGGCCAACGTCCTGACTTTC.

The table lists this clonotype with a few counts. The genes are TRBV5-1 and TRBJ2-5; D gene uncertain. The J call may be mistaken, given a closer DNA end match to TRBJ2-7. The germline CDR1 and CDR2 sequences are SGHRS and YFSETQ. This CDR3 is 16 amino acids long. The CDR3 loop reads CASSLAVGRPFYEQYF. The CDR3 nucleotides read TGCGCCAGCAGCTTGGCCGTGGGCCGCCCGTTCTACGAGCAGTACTTC.

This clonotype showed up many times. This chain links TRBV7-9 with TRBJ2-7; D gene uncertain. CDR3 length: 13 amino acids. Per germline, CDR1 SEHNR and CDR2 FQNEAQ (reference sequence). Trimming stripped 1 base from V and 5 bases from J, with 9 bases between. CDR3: CASSLGGANEQYF. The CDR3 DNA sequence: TGTGCCAGCAGCTTAGGAGGAGCCAACGAGCAGTACTTC. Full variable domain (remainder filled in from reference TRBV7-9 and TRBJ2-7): DTGVSQNPRHKITKRGQNVTFRCDPISEHNRLYWYRQTLGQGPEFLTYFQNEAQLEKSRLLSDRFSAERPKGSFSTLEIQRTEQGDSAMYLCASSLGGANEQYFGPGTRLTVT.

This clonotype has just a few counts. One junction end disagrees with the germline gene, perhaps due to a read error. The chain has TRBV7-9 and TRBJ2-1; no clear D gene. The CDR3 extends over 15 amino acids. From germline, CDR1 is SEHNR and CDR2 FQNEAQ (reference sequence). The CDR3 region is CASRLGVSPYNEQFF. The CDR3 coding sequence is TGTGCCAGCAGATTAGGAGTTTCCCCCTACAATGAGCAGTTCTTC.

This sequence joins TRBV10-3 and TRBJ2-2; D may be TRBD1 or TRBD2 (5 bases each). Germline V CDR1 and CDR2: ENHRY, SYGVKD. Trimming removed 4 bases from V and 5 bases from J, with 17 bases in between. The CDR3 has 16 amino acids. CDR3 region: CAISAPGRVGTGELFF. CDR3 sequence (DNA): TGTGCCATCAGTGCACCGGGACGGGTTGGTACCGGGGAGCTGTTTTTT.

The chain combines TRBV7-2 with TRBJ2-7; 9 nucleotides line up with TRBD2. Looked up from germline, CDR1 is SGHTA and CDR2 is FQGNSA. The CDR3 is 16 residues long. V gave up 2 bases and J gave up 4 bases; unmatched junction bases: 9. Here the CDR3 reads CASSLTGTSLGYEQYF. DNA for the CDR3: TGTGCCAGCAGCTTAACCGGGACTAGCCTTGGTTACGAGCAGTACTTC. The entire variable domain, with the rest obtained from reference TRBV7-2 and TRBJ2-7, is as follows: GAGVSQSPSNKVTEKGKDVELRCDPISGHTALYWYRQSLGQGLEFLIYFQGNSAPDKSGLPSDRFSAERTGGSVSTLTIQRTQQEDSAVYLCASSLTGTSLGYEQYFGPGTRLTVT.

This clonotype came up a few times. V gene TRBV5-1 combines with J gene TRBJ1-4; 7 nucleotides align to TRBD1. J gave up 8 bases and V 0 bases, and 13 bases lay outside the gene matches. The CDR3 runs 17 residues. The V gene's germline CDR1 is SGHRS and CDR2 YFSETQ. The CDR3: CASSLADRAQRSEKLFF. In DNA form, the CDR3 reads TGCGCCAGCAGCTTGGCCGACAGGGCCCAGCGGAGCGAAAAACTGTTTTTT.

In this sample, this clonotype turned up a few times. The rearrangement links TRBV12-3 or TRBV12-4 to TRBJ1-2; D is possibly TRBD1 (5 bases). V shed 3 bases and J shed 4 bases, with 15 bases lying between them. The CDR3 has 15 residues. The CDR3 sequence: CASSFRRAGRYGYTF. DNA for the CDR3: TGTGCCAGCAGTTTCCGGCGGGCAGGGCGCTATGGCTACACCTTC.

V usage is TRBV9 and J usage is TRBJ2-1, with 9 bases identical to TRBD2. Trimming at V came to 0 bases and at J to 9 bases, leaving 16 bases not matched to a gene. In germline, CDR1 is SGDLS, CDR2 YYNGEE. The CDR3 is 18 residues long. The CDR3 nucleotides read TGTGCCAGCAGCGTAGGATTTCAGCGGGCGGGGGGGCAGGGTGAGCAGTTCTTC. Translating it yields CASSVGFQRAGGQGEQFF.

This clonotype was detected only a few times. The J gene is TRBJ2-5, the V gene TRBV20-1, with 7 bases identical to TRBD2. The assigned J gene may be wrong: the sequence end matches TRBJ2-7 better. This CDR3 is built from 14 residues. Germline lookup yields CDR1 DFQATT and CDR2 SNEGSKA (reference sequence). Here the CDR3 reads CSATGTTDGGEQYF. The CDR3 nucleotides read TGCAGTGCTACCGGGACTACGGATGGAGGCGAGCAGTACTTC.

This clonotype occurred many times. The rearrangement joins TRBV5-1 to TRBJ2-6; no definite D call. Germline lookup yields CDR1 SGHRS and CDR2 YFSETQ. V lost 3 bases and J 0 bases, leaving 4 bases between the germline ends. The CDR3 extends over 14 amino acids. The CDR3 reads CASSSSSGANVLTF. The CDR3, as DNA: TGCGCCAGCAGCTCCAGCTCTGGGGCCAACGTCCTGACTTTC.

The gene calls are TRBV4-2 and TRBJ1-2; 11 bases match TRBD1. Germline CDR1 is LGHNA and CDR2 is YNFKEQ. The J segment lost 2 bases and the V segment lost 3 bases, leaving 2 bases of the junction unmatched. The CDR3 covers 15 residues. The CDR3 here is CASSQGQGGNYGYTF. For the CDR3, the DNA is TGTGCCAGCAGCCAGGGACAGGGGGGAAACTATGGCTACACCTTC.

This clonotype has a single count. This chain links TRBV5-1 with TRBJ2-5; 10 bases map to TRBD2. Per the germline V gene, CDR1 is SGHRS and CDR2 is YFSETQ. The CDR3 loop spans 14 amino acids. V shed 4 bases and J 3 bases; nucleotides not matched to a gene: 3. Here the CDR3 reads CASSLSGRKETQYF. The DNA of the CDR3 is TGCGCCAGCAGCCTTAGCGGGAGGAAAGAGACCCAGTACTTC.

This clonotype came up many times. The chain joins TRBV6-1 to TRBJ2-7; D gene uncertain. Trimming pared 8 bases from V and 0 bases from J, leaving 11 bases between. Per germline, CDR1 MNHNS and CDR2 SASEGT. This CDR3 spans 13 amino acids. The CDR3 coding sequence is TGTGCCAGCCGACCAGGTCCCTCCTACGAGCAGTACTTC. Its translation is CASRPGPSYEQYF.

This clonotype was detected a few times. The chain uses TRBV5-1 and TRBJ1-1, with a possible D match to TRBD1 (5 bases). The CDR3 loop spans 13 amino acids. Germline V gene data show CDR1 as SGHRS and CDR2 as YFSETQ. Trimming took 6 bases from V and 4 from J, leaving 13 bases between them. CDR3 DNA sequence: TGCGCCAGCACGGCAGGGAGGGGCACTGAAGCTTTCTTT. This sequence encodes CASTAGRGTEAFF.

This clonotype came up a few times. In DNA form, the CDR3 reads TGTGCCAGCTCCTACTTGGGCGTCCACGAGCAGTACTTC. This encodes CASSYLGVHEQYF. The chain recombines TRBV18 with TRBJ2-5; D remains ambiguous. The last part of the DNA fits TRBJ2-7 better; the J call may be wrong. In germline, CDR1 is KGHSH, CDR2 LQKENI. The CDR3 consists of 13 residues.

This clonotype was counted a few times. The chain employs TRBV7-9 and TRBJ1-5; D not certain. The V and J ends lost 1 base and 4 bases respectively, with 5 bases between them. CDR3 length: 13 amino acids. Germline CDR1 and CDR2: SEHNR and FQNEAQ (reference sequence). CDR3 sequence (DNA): TGTGCCAGCAGCTTAGATAAGAATCAGCCCCAGCATTTT. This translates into CASSLDKNQPQHF.

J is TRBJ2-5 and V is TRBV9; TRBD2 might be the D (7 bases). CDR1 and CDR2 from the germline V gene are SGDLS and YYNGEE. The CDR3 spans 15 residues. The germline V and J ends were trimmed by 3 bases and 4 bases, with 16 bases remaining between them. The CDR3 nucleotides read TGTGCCAGCAGCGCCGCTTTCGGGGGGCGAGAGACCCAGTACTTC. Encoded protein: CASSAAFGGRETQYF. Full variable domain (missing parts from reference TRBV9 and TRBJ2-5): DSGVTQTPKHLITATGQRVTLRCSPRSGDLSVYWYQQSLDQGLQFLIQYYNGEERAKGNILERFSAQQFPDLHSELNLSSLELGDSALYFCASSAAFGGRETQYFGPGTRLLVL.

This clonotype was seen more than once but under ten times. The CDR3 coding sequence is TGTGCCAGCAGCCCCAGCGGGACTGAACTCTCTGGAAACACCATATATTTT. Encoded protein: CASSPSGTELSGNTIYF. V usage is TRBV7-6 and J usage is TRBJ1-3; TRBD1 might be the D (5 bases). CDR3 length: 17 amino acids. Deletions cut 5 bases from V and 0 bases from J, with 17 bases between. Germline CDR1 SGHVS, CDR2 FNYEAQ.

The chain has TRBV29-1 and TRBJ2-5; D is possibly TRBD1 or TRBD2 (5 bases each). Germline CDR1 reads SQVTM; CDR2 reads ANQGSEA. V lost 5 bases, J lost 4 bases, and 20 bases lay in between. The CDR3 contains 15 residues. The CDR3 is CSVKPGTAAGETQYF. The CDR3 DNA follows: TGCAGCGTTAAGCCGGGGACGGCAGCCGGAGAGACCCAGTACTTC.

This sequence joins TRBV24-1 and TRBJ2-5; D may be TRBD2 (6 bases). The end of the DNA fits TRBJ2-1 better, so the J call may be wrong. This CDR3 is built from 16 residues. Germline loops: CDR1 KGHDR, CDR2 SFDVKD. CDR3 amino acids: CATSALRGLHYNEQFF. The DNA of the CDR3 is TGTGCCACCAGTGCCCTCCGGGGACTCCACTACAATGAGCAGTTCTTC.

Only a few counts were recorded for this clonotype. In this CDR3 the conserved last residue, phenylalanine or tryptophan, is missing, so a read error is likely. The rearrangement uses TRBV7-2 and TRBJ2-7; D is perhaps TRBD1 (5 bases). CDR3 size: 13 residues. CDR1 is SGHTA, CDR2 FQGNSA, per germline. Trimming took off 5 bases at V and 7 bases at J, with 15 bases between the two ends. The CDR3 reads CASSRKGMGEQYL. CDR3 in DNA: TGTGCCAGCAGCCGCAAGGGGATGGGAGAGCAGTACCTC.

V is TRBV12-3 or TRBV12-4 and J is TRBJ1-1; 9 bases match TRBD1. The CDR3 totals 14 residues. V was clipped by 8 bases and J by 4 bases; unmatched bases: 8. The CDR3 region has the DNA TGTGCCAGCGTGGGGGACAGGGTGTTCACTGAAGCTTTCTTT. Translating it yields CASVGDRVFTEAFF.

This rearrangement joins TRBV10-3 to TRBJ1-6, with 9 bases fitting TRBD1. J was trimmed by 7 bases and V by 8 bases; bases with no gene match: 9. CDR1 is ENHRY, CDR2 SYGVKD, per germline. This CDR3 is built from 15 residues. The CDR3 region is CAIANPGQGNSPLHF. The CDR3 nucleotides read TGTGCCATCGCGAACCCGGGACAGGGAAATTCACCCCTCCACTTT.

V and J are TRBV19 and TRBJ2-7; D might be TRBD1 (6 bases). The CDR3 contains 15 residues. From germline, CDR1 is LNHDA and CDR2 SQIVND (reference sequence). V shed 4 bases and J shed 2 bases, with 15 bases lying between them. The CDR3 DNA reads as TGTGCCAGTAGTACCGCAGGGGTAGGACCCTACGAGCAGTACTTC. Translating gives CASSTAGVGPYEQYF.

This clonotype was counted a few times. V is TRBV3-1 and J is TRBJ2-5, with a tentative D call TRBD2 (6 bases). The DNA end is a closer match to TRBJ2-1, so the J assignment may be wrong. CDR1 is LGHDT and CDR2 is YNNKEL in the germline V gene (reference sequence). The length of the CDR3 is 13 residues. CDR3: CASSQWGDNEQFF. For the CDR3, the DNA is TGTGCCAGCAGCCAGTGGGGGGACAATGAGCAGTTCTTC.

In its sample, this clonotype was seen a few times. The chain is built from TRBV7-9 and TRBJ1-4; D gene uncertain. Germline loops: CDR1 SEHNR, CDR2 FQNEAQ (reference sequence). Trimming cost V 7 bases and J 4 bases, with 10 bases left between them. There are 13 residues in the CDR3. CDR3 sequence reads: CASTPRVNEKLFF. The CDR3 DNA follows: TGTGCCAGCACCCCAAGGGTTAATGAAAAACTGTTTTTT.

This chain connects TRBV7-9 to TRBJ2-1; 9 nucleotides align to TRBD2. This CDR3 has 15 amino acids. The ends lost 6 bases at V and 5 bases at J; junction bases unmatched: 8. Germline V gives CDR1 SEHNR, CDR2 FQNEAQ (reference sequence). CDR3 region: CASSLSSGAHNEQFF. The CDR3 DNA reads TGTGCCAGCAGTTTATCTAGCGGGGCCCACAATGAGCAGTTCTTC. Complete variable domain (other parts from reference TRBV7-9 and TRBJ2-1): DTGVSQNPRHKITKRGQNVTFRCDPISEHNRLYWYRQTLGQGPEFLTYFQNEAQLEKSRLLSDRFSAERPKGSFSTLEIQRTEQGDSAMYLCASSLSSGAHNEQFFGPGTRLTVL.

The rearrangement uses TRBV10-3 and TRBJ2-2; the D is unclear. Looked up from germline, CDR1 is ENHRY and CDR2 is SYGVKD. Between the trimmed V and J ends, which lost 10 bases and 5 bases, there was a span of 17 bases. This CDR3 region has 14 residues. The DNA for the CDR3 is TGTGCCAGCCGCTGGACCATGGAGACCGGGGAGCTGTTTTTT. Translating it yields CASRWTMETGELFF.

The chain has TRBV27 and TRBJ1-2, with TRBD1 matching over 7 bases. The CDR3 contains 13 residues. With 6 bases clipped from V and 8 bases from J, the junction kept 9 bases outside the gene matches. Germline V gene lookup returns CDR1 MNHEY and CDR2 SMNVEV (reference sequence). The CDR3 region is CASRTGMRGGYTF. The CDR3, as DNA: TGTGCCAGCAGGACAGGGATGCGGGGAGGCTACACCTTC.

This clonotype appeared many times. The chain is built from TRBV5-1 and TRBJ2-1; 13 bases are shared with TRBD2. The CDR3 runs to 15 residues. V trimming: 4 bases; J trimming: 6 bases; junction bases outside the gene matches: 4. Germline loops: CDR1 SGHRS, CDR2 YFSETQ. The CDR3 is CASSPGLAGLNEQFF. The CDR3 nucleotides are TGCGCCAGCAGCCCGGGACTAGCGGGGCTCAATGAGCAGTTCTTC.